The clone carrying this T cell receptor beta chain was observed a few times. Its target is not known. This record comes from a study of T-cell reconstitution after alpha-beta-depleted transplantation in children. Broader study findings: It was surviving recipient T cells and thymic progenitors that gave some patients high TCRbeta diversity at day 60. Most T-cell counts and diversity one year after the transplant came from T cells that were newly produced.

A TCRbeta library incorporating unique molecular identifiers was prepared. TCRdb reprocessed the PCR reads with MiXCR, giving one entry per CDR3 protein. Among about 980,000 distinct CDR3 sequences listed, around 30% were seen once. This clonotype was sampled from a boy under two years old who had a stem cell transplant for SCID, so the T cells may come from the graft donor. The sample in question was PBMCs, mostly from graft donor cells, obtained 360 days after TCRalphabeta/CD19-depleted stem cell transplant.

CDR3 in DNA: TGTGCCAGCAGTGGAACCGACGTACCCTATCAGCCCCAGCATTTT. This codes for CASSGTDVPYQPQHF. This chain connects TRBV2 to TRBJ1-5; D unclear. Germline loops: CDR1 SNHLY, CDR2 FYNNEI. The CDR3 extends over 15 amino acids. With 4 bases removed from V and 5 bases from J, the gap between germline ends came to 15 bases.